This TCR beta chain was obtained from a study of blood T cell repertoires in COVID-19. Study background: Spain, Italy and the United States supplied samples that represented acute and convalescent COVID-19.

The germline CDR1 and CDR2 sequences are LGHNA and YSLEER. V shed 4 bases and J shed 5 bases, with 11 bases lying between them. The CDR3 is made up of 13 amino acids. Sequencing was performed with immunoSEQ multiplex PCR; in TCRdb, only in-frame clones are kept and a portion is missing. The sample shows hundreds of thousands of clones, about 85% of them seen only once. This receptor was identified in a young man with active or convalescent COVID-19. Source material: peripheral blood. J is TRBJ1-1 and V is TRBV4-3; D call uncertain. CDR3 protein: CASSRLAWTEAFF. CDR3 DNA sequence: TGCGCCAGCAGCCGGCTGGCATGGACTGAAGCTTTCTTT.